These 13 T cell receptor beta chains originate from one sample sequenced in a study of T cell repertoires in cytomegalovirus infection. TCRdb reanalysed the reads using MiXCR and keeps one entry per CDR3 protein. The data show hundreds of thousands of distinct CDR3 sequences, 8% to 10% seen once. The sample taken for sequencing was PBMCs. These receptors all come from a human donor in good health (CMV status not recorded). Some clones in this sample may be carry-over from other donors' samples.

At least ten counts were recorded for this clonotype. This sequence joins TRBV6-2 or TRBV6-3 and TRBJ2-6; D gene uncertain. CDR1 is MNHEY and CDR2 is SVGEGT in the germline V gene. The CDR3 runs 16 residues. V was pared by 5 bases and J by 2 bases, with 13 bases between. The CDR3 here is CASSDDRRPGANVLTF. CDR3 sequence (DNA): TGTGCCAGCAGTGACGATCGGCGCCCTGGGGCCAACGTCCTGACTTTC.

This clonotype was seen a few times. The V gene is TRBV7-9, the J gene TRBJ1-2, with D unclear. The CDR3 is made up of 15 amino acids. V gave up 5 bases and J gave up 3 bases, with 16 bases separating them. The V gene's germline CDR1 is SEHNR and CDR2 FQNEAQ (reference sequence). DNA for the CDR3: TGTGCCAGCAGCGCCCGGAGGCAGTCCTACTATGGCTACACCTTC. It codes for CASSARRQSYYGYTF.

This clonotype showed up many times. The CDR3 spells CSASQAGPYEQYF. The CDR3 region has the DNA TGCAGTGCTAGCCAGGCGGGTCCCTACGAGCAGTACTTC. V is TRBV20-1 and J is TRBJ2-7, with D perhaps TRBD2 (5 bases). The length of the CDR3 is 13 residues. Deletions cut 3 bases from V and 2 bases from J, with 11 bases between. Germline assignment: CDR1 DFQATT and CDR2 SNEGSKA (reference sequence).

Many counts were recorded for this clonotype. CDR3 DNA sequence: TGTGCCAGCAGTCCCGCGGGCATTCAGTACTTC. This sequence encodes CASSPAGIQYF. The chain has TRBV6-2 or TRBV6-3 and TRBJ2-4; D might be TRBD2 (5 bases). This CDR3 has 11 residues. The germline gives CDR1 MNHEY, CDR2 SVGEGT. Trimming took off 5 bases at V and 9 bases at J, with 8 bases between the two ends.

This clonotype was recorded a few times. The gene calls are TRBV2 and TRBJ1-4, with a possible D match to TRBD1 (5 bases). V lost 6 bases and J 4 bases, leaving 18 bases between the germline ends. The CDR3 consists of 16 residues. Looked up from germline, CDR1 is SNHLY and CDR2 is FYNNEI. CDR3 nucleotides: TGTGCCAGCAGGCGAACCCAGGGAATCCGTAATGAAAAACTGTTTTTT. Encoded protein: CASRRTQGIRNEKLFF.

This clonotype showed up many times. V and J are TRBV6-5 and TRBJ2-1; 10 bases are a match to TRBD2. V trimming: 0 bases; J trimming: 9 bases; junction bases outside the gene matches: 5. Germline lookup yields CDR1 MNHEY and CDR2 SVGAGI. The CDR3 length is 15 residues. CDR3 DNA sequence: TGTGCCAGCAGTTACTCCAGCGGGGGGGCCTCTGAGCAGTTCTTC. Its protein product is CASSYSSGGASEQFF.

This clonotype was detected only a few times. This chain connects TRBV20-1 to TRBJ1-2; TRBD1 agrees at 8 bases. The CDR3 covers 14 residues. V lost 5 bases and J lost 4; bases outside the gene matches: 9. CDR1 is DFQATT and CDR2 is SNEGSKA in the germline V gene (reference sequence). The CDR3 sequence is CSALSGQALYGYTF. In DNA form, the CDR3 reads TGCAGTGCTCTTTCGGGACAGGCCCTCTATGGCTACACCTTC.

This clonotype has a count of ten or more. This chain joins TRBV28 and TRBJ2-7, with D maybe TRBD1 (6 bases). Germline values: CDR1 MDHEN, CDR2 SYDVKM. This CDR3 is built from 13 residues. The ends were cut back, 2 bases at V and 3 bases at J, with 8 bases in the middle. The CDR3 DNA follows: TGTGCCAGCAGTTTACAGGGGAACTACGAGCAGTACGTC. Its translation is CASSLQGNYEQYV.

This clonotype was seen ten or more times. CDR3 sequence (DNA): TGCAGTGCTAGAAGGCGCGGGGGATCCTACGAGCAGTACGTC. This translates into CSARRRGGSYEQYV. The chain couples TRBV20-1 to TRBJ2-7, with 7 bases aligning to TRBD2. CDR1 and CDR2 from the germline V gene are DFQATT and SNEGSKA (reference sequence). The V and J ends lost 2 bases and 1 base, in that order; junction bases with no gene match: 5. This CDR3 has 14 residues.

In this sample, this clonotype turned up many times. The V and J genes are TRBV5-6 and TRBJ2-5, with unresolved D. The CDR3 is 15 residues long. Trimming shortened V by 0 bases and J by 5 bases, and 14 bases separated the two germline ends. In germline, CDR1 is SGHDT, CDR2 YYEEEE. CDR3 residues: CASSLATSGHETQYF. Here the CDR3 DNA reads TGTGCCAGCAGCTTGGCCACCTCAGGCCACGAGACCCAGTACTTC.

This clonotype was found many times. The V call is TRBV6-2 or TRBV6-3, the J call TRBJ2-2; D is unresolved. This CDR3 spans 14 amino acids. Germline V CDR1 and CDR2: MNHEY, SVGEGT. Trimming removed 0 bases at V and 9 bases at J, with 11 bases between. The CDR3 bases are TGTGCCAGCAGTTACTCTGAACTGACCAGGGAGCTGTTTTTT. This sequence encodes CASSYSELTRELFF.

A word on this clonotype: A much larger clone lies a single base off, so this may be a read error. The V and J genes are TRBV7-2 and TRBJ2-5; 12 nucleotides line up with TRBD2. The V gene's germline CDR1 is SGHTA and CDR2 FQGNSA. The length of the CDR3 is 17 residues. CDR3 residues: CASSLVRLAGGLENQYF. For the CDR3, the DNA is TGTGCCAGCAGCTTAGTAAGGCTAGCGGGGGGGCTTGAGAACCAGTACTTC.

V usage is TRBV20-1 and J usage is TRBJ2-5; no clear D gene. CDR1 is DFQATT, CDR2 SNEGSKA, per germline (reference sequence). V dropped 3 bases and J dropped 3 bases, with 8 bases sitting between them. CDR3 size: 12 residues. CDR3 protein: CSASGPEETQYF. The CDR3 DNA reads as TGCAGTGCTAGCGGCCCGGAAGAGACCCAGTACTTC.